This T cell receptor (beta chain) was sequenced during a study of cytomegalovirus exposure and HLA in healthy donors. Notes on the study in general: Usually a TCR sequence was rare, but some public TCRs were found in many donors.

About this clone: Its specificity is unknown.

Clones were read by immunoSEQ multiplex PCR, and TCRdb kept only the in-frame ones, dropping some. The data contain approximately 220,000 clones, around 87% of them singletons. Looked up from germline, CDR1 is MNHEY and CDR2 is SVGAGI. There are 13 residues in the CDR3. The V end lost 7 bases, the J end lost 0 bases, and 10 bases lay between the germline ends. This sequence was found in a man between 18 and 29 years old in good health and CMV-seronegative. The V gene is TRBV6-5, the J gene TRBJ2-7, with D tentatively TRBD2 (5 bases). The sequencing input was PBMCs. CDR3 loop: CASTEAVSYEQYF. As DNA, the CDR3 is TGTGCCAGCACCGAAGCGGTCTCCTACGAGCAGTACTTC.